This T cell receptor (beta chain) appears in the sequencing data of a study of blood T cell repertoires in COVID-19. The method was immunoSEQ multiplex PCR; TCRdb's version includes in-frame clones alone and lacks a portion of them. The repertoire consists of more than 300,000 clones, with approximately 90% occurring once and the leading ten covering approximately 3.5%. V was cut by 7 bases and J by 2 bases, with 17 bases left in between. This CDR3 spans 15 amino acids. Germline V lookup: CDR1 MNHEY, CDR2 SVGEGT. Sequenced input: peripheral blood. The chain combines TRBV6-2 or TRBV6-3 with TRBJ1-2; D perhaps matches TRBD1 (5 bases). The source of this sequence is a woman younger than 35 who had recovered from COVID-19. CDR3 nucleotides: TGTGCCAGCACCCCCGGGGGGATCGACAACTATGGCTACACCTTC. The encoded protein is CASTPGGIDNYGYTF.